These 9 T cell receptor beta chains came from one sample sequenced in a study of CD8 T cells in Susac syndrome. RNA was extracted with the RNeasy kit, and a quantity of roughly 0.45 to 1 ug was reverse transcribed using random hexamers. TCRdb analysed the immunoSEQ multiplex PCR reads with MiXCR anew, one entry per CDR3 protein. The repertoire includes over 150,000 distinct CDR3 sequences, 90% to 95% of them detected once, and about 0.087% sits in the top ten. Sequenced sample: CD4+ T cells from PBMCs. These receptors were obtained from a human donor with multiple sclerosis.

To note about this clonotype: One junction end does not reproduce the germline sequence, and a read error may be involved. The CDR3 DNA sequence: TGCAGCTTTGAGGGGTACACAGATACGCAGTATTTT. This sequence encodes CSFEGYTDTQYF. The V gene is TRBV29-1, the J gene TRBJ2-3, with D tentatively TRBD1 or TRBD2 (5 bases each). The CDR3 covers 12 residues. Germline CDR1 and CDR2: SQVTM and ANQGSEA.

The gene calls are TRBV15 and TRBJ1-5; D is uncertain. This CDR3 is 14 amino acids long. Germline loops: CDR1 LNHNV, CDR2 YYDKDF (reference sequence). Deletions cut 1 base from V and 1 base from J, with 5 bases between. The CDR3 loop reads CATSRGFSNQPQHF. DNA of the CDR3: TGTGCCACCAGCAGAGGGTTCAGCAATCAGCCCCAGCATTTT. Full variable domain (remainder filled in from reference TRBV15 and TRBJ1-5): DAMVIQNPRYQVTQFGKPVTLSCSQTLNHNVMYWYQQKSSQAPKLLFHYYDKDFNNEADTPDNFQSRRPNTSFCFLDIRSPGLGDTAMYLCATSRGFSNQPQHFGDGTRLSIL.

This clonotype appeared once. This chain uses TRBV24-1 with TRBJ2-2; weak D call: TRBD1 (6 bases). V was trimmed by 1 base and J by 6 bases, leaving 14 bases between them. Germline loops: CDR1 KGHDR, CDR2 SFDVKD. This CDR3 contains 16 residues. CDR3 nucleotides: TGTGCCACCAGTGATTTCCGGACAGATCGACCCGGGGAGCTGTTTTTT. Its translation is CATSDFRTDRPGELFF.

This chain joins TRBV11-2 and TRBJ2-1; 11 bases agree with TRBD2. V lost 1 base to trimming and J lost 5 bases; unmatched junction nucleotides: 7. The CDR3 has 17 residues. From germline, CDR1 is SGHAT and CDR2 FQNNGV. The CDR3 protein is CASSLVGTSGYHNEQFF. The CDR3 region has the DNA TGTGCCAGCAGCTTAGTGGGGACTAGCGGTTATCACAATGAGCAGTTCTTC. The whole variable domain, filled in from reference TRBV11-2 and TRBJ2-1, reads EAGVAQSPRYKIIEKRQSVAFWCNPISGHATLYWYQQILGQGPKLLIQFQNNGVVDDSQLPKDRFSAERLKGVDSTLKIQPAKLEDSAVYLCASSLVGTSGYHNEQFFGPGTRLTVL.

CDR3 sequence reads: CASRFGLNTEAFF. The DNA for the CDR3 is TGTGCCAGCAGATTCGGGTTGAACACTGAAGCTTTCTTT. This rearrangement joins TRBV5-4 to TRBJ1-1; D unresolved. CDR3 length: 13 amino acids. The germline V and J ends were trimmed by 5 bases and 0 bases, with 8 bases remaining between them. The germline V gene encodes CDR1 SGHNT and CDR2 YYREEE (reference sequence).

The chain joins TRBV18 to TRBJ1-2; the D gene is possibly TRBD1 (5 bases). Trimming left V 4 bases short and J 4 bases short, with 10 bases between. The germline V gene has CDR1 KGHSH and CDR2 LQKENI. The CDR3 runs 13 residues. The CDR3 is CASSRTGTYGYTF. DNA of the CDR3: TGTGCCAGCTCACGCACGGGGACCTATGGCTACACCTTC. The complete variable domain, with remaining parts taken from reference TRBV18 and TRBJ1-2, reads NAGVMQNPRHLVRRRGQEARLRCSPMKGHSHVYWYRQLPEEGLKFMVYLQKENIIDESGMPKERFSAEFPKEGPSILRIQQVVRGDSAAYFCASSRTGTYGYTFGSGTRLTVV.

This clonotype is a singleton in its sample. This chain uses TRBV7-9 with TRBJ2-7; D perhaps matches TRBD1 (7 bases). Trimming took 2 bases from V and 2 from J, leaving 10 bases between them. CDR3 length: 14 amino acids. Looked up from germline, CDR1 is SEHNR and CDR2 is FQNEAQ (reference sequence). CDR3 nucleotides: TGTGCCAGCAGCTTACAGGGGGGAACCTACGAGCAGTACTTC. This translates into CASSLQGGTYEQYF.

The chain links TRBV5-1 to TRBJ2-1; no definite D call. Germline lookup yields CDR1 SGHRS and CDR2 YFSETQ. V was pared by 0 bases and J by 5 bases, with 6 bases between. The CDR3 contains 13 residues. CDR3 DNA: TGCGCCAGCAGCTTGGTAGGGAACAATGAGCAGTTCTTC. It encodes CASSLVGNNEQFF.

This rearrangement joins TRBV5-1 to TRBJ2-1; D is unclear. Deletions cut 5 bases from V and 7 bases from J, with 7 bases between. The CDR3 totals 11 residues. Germline CDR1 SGHRS, CDR2 YFSETQ. CDR3 bases: TGCGCCAGCAGAATGATAAATGAGCAGTTCTTC. This gives the protein CASRMINEQFF.